These T cell receptor beta chains were read from a single sample in a study of cytomegalovirus exposure and HLA in healthy donors. This table comes from immunoSEQ multiplex PCR, and its TCRdb copy is limited to in-frame clones, with some not included. The table has approximately 130,000 clones, 80% to 85% seen once. The sequencing input was PBMCs. These receptor sequences come from a man between 18 and 35 years old in good health and CMV-seronegative. Each CDR3 is given with its conserved first and last residue. A D gene is named only where the DNA matches it firmly. Size is omitted from some rows. Given values are once, few, many or a class for expanded clones.

j_call,clone_size,v_call,d_call,cdr3_aa,cdr3_nt
TRBJ2-3,-,TRBV7-2,TRBD1,CASSSQGQGASDTQYF,TGTGCCAGCAGCTCTCAGGGACAGGGGGCATCAGATACGCAGTATTTT
TRBJ1-2,-,TRBV5-1,TRBD1,CASSFSTGLDGYTF,TGCGCCAGCAGCTTTTCGACAGGGCTGGATGGCTACACCTTC
TRBJ2-5,-,TRBV5-6,TRBD2,CASSLGLAGQETQYF,TGTGCCAGCAGCTTGGGACTAGCGGGCCAAGAGACCCAGTACTTC
TRBJ2-2,-,TRBV5-1,TRBD1,CASSFRPGGFANTGELFF,TGCGCCAGCAGCTTTAGGCCAGGGGGCTTTGCGAACACCGGGGAGCTGTTTTTT
TRBJ2-1,-,TRBV27,TRBD2,CASSGGLAGASSYNEQFF,TGTGCCAGCTCAGGGGGACTAGCGGGGGCTAGCTCCTACAATGAGCAGTTCTTC
TRBJ1-5,-,TRBV6-5,-,CASSQNRDQPQHF,TGTGCCAGCAGCCAGAACAGGGATCAGCCCCAGCATTTT
TRBJ2-3,-,TRBV29-1,TRBD1,CSVTDRGRADTQYF,TGCAGCGTCACAGACAGGGGGCGCGCAGATACGCAGTATTTT
TRBJ2-7,-,TRBV4-1,-,CASSQGRVRNEQYF,TGCGCCAGCAGCCAAGGCAGGGTCCGGAACGAGCAGTACTTC
TRBJ2-5,-,TRBV29-1,TRBD2,CSAAKGLAGYQETQYF,TGCAGCGCTGCTAAGGGACTAGCGGGGTACCAAGAGACCCAGTACTTC
TRBJ1-4,-,TRBV5-4,-,CASSSVHGATNEKLFF,TGTGCCAGCAGCTCGGTCCATGGTGCAACTAATGAAAAACTGTTTTTT
TRBJ2-1,-,TRBV18,TRBD2,CASTVLAGVNEQFF,TGTGCCAGCACCGTTCTAGCGGGGGTTAATGAGCAGTTCTTC
TRBJ1-5,-,TRBV7-2,-,CASSLAADSNQPQHF,TGTGCCAGCAGCTTAGCAGCGGATAGCAATCAGCCCCAGCATTTT
TRBJ2-2,-,TRBV9,-,CASSEDMPGELFF,TGTGCCAGCAGCGAGGACATGCCCGGGGAGCTGTTTTTT
TRBJ1-2,-,TRBV7-2,TRBD1,CASSSRQGSYGYTF,TGTGCCAGCAGCTCCCGACAGGGGAGCTATGGCTACACCTTC
TRBJ2-1,-,TRBV7-9,-,CASSLGAGRSSYNEQFF,TGTGCCAGCAGCTTAGGAGCTGGAAGGAGCTCCTACAATGAGCAGTTCTTC
TRBJ2-5,-,TRBV7-2,-,CASSSPAGDPVRETQYF,TGTGCCAGCAGCTCACCCGCAGGGGATCCAGTACGCGAGACCCAGTACTTC
TRBJ2-7,-,TRBV28,-,CASSLLAVNYEQYF,TGTGCCAGCAGTTTATTGGCCGTTAACTACGAGCAGTACTTC
TRBJ1-5,-,TRBV6-5,TRBD1,CASRKTGGEAQPQHF,TGTGCCAGCAGAAAGACAGGGGGCGAGGCTCAGCCCCAGCATTTT
TRBJ2-1,-,TRBV5-1,TRBD1,CASQWDDRVSYNEQFF,TGCGCCAGCCAATGGGATGACAGGGTTTCCTACAATGAGCAGTTCTTC
TRBJ1-2,-,TRBV2,-,CASSPTVGGTNYGYTF,TGTGCCAGCAGCCCGACCGTGGGGGGAACCAACTATGGCTACACCTTC
TRBJ2-7,once,TRBV10-3,TRBD1,CAISERGQGPEQYF,TGTGCCATCAGTGAACGGGGACAGGGGCCCGAGCAGTACTTC
TRBJ2-3,once,TRBV7-3,-,CASSSDTEMQYF,TGTGCCAGCAGCTCTGATACGGAGATGCAGTATTTT
TRBJ2-1,-,TRBV11-2,TRBD1,CASSFRTGYNEQFF,TGTGCCAGCAGCTTTAGGACAGGGTACAATGAGCAGTTCTTC
TRBJ2-1,-,TRBV27,-,CATLQDSSYNEQFF,TGTGCCACCTTACAGGACAGCTCCTACAATGAGCAGTTCTTC
TRBJ2-3,-,TRBV30,TRBD2,CAWSLAGSKDTQYF,TGTGCCTGGAGTCTAGCGGGGTCGAAAGATACGCAGTATTTT
TRBJ2-1,-,TRBV7-8,TRBD2,CASSVTAGDLEQFF,TGTGCCAGCAGCGTAACAGCGGGGGATTTGGAGCAGTTCTTC
TRBJ2-1,-,TRBV2,-,CASSTRQVGDNEQFF,TGTGCCAGCAGTACCCGACAGGTGGGTGACAATGAGCAGTTCTTC
TRBJ2-7,-,TRBV5-6,TRBD1,CASREGAHGEQYF,TGTGCCAGCAGAGAGGGGGCGCATGGCGAGCAGTACTTC
TRBJ2-3,few,TRBV28,TRBD2,CAPARRLAGFGDTQYF,TGTGCCCCCGCCCGGCGACTAGCGGGGTTTGGGGATACGCAGTATTTT
TRBJ1-4,-,TRBV10-3,-,CAISERALVGVVEGELFF,TGTGCCATCAGTGAGAGGGCCCTCGTTGGGGTAGTGGAAGGGGAACTGTTTTTT
TRBJ2-3,-,TRBV6-6,TRBD2,CASSLGGGADTQYF,TGTGCCAGCAGTCTCGGGGGGGGCGCAGATACGCAGTATTTT
TRBJ2-2,-,TRBV4-1,TRBD2,CASSQAGLALITGELFF,TGCGCCAGCAGCCAAGCTGGACTAGCGCTTATTACCGGGGAGCTGTTTTTT